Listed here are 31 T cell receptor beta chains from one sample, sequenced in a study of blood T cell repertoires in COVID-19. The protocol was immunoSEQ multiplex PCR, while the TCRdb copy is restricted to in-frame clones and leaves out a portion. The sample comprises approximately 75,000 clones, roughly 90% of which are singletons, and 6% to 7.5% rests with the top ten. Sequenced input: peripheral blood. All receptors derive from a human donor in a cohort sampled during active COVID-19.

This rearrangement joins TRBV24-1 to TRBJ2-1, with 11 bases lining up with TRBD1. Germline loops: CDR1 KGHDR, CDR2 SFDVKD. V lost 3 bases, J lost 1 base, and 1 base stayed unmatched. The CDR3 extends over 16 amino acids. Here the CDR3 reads CATSDGQGASYNEQFF. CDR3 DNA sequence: TGTGCCACCAGTGATGGACAGGGGGCATCCTACAATGAGCAGTTCTTC.

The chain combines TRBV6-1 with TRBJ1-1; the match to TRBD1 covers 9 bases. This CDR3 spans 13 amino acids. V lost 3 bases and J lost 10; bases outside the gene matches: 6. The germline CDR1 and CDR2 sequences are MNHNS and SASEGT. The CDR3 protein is CASSDGGQGAAFF. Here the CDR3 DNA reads TGTGCCAGCAGTGACGGGGGACAGGGCGCAGCTTTCTTT.

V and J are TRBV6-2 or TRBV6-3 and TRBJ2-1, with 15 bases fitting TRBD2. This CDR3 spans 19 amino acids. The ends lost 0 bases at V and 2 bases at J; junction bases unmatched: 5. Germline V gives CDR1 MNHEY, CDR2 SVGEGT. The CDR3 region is CASSYSGTSGGPTYNEQFF. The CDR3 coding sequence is TGTGCCAGCAGTTACTCCGGGACTAGCGGGGGGCCCACCTACAATGAGCAGTTCTTC.

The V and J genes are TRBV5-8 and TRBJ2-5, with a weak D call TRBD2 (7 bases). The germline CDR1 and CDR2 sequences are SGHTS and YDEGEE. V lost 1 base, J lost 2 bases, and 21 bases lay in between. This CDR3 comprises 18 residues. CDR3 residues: CASSLLGGAKLSQETQYF. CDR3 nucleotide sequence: TGTGCCAGCAGCTTGTTAGGGGGGGCCAAACTGAGTCAAGAGACCCAGTACTTC. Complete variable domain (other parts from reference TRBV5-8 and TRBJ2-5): EAGVTQSPTHLIKTRGQQATLRCSPISGHTSVYWYQQALGLGLQFLLWYDEGEERNRGNFPPRFSGRQFPNYSSELNVNALELEDSALYLCASSLLGGAKLSQETQYFGPGTRLLVL.

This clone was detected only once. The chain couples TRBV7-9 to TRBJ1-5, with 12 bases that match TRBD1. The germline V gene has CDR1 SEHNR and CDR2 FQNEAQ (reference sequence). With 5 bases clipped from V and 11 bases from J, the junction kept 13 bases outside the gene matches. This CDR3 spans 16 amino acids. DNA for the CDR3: TGTGCCAGCAGCATTACTACCGGGACAGGGGGCGCGACCCAGCATTTT. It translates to CASSITTGTGGATQHF.

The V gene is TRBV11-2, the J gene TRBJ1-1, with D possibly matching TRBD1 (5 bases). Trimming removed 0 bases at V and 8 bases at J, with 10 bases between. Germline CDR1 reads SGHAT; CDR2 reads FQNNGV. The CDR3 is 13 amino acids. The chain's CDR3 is CASSLEVRAEAFF. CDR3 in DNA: TGTGCCAGCAGCTTAGAAGTCAGGGCGGAAGCTTTCTTT.

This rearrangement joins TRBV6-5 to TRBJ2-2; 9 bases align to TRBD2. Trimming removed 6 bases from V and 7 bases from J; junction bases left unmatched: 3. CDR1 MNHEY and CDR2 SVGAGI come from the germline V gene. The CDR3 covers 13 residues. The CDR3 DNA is TGTGCCAGCAGGCGGGGGGGCCTCGGGGAGCTGTTTTTT. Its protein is CASRRGGLGELFF.

The CDR3 sequence is CASSPQGAGYGYTF. The CDR3 DNA is TGTGCCAGCAGCCCTCAGGGGGCAGGCTATGGCTACACCTTC. The chain carries TRBV3-1 (or the pseudogene TRBV3-2) and TRBJ1-2, with 8 nucleotides matching TRBD1. V was clipped by 4 bases and J by 4 bases; unmatched bases: 5. CDR1 and CDR2 from the germline V gene are LGHDT and YNNKEL (reference sequence). The length of the CDR3 is 14 residues.

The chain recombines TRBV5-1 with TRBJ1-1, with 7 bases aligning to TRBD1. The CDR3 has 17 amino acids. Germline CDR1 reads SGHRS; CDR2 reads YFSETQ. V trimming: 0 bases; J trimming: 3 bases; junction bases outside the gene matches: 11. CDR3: CASSLEGGTAGDTEAFF. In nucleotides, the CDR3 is TGCGCCAGCAGCTTGGAAGGGGGGACAGCCGGGGACACTGAAGCTTTCTTT.

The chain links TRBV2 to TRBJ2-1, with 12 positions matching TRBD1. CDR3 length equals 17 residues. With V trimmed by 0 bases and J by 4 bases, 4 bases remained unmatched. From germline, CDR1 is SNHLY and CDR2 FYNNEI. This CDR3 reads CASSEAGTGGAYNEQFF. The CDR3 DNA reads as TGTGCCAGCAGTGAAGCGGGGACAGGGGGCGCGTACAATGAGCAGTTCTTC.

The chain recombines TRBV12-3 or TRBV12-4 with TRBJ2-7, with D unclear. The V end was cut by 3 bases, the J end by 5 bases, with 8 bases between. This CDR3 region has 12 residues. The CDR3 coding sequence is TGTGCCAGCAGTTTTATGGGCCACGAGCAGTACTTC. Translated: CASSFMGHEQYF.

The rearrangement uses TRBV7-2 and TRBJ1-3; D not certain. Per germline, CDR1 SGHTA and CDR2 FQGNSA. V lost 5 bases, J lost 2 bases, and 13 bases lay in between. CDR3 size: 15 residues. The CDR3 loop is CASSEGFGTGNTIYF. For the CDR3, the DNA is TGTGCCAGCAGCGAGGGTTTCGGGACTGGAAACACCATATATTTT.

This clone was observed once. This CDR3 is CASSAQRQGGLSEQYF. For the CDR3, the DNA is TGTGCCAGCAGCGCCCAACGACAGGGTGGACTTTCCGAGCAGTACTTC. This sequence joins TRBV3-1 (or the pseudogene TRBV3-2) and TRBJ2-7, with 7 bases that match TRBD1. The junction had 16 bases not matched to a gene; V was cut back by 5 bases and J by 6 bases. This CDR3 is 16 amino acids long. CDR1 is LGHDT, CDR2 YNNKEL, per germline (reference sequence).

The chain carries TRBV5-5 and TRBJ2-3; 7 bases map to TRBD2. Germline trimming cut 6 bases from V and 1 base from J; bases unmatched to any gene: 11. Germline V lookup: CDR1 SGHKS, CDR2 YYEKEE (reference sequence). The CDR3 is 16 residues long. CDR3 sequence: CASTSPLRGGTDTQYF. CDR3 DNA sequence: TGTGCCAGCACCTCCCCCTTACGGGGGGGCACAGATACGCAGTATTTT. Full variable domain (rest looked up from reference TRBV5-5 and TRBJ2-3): DAGVTQSPTHLIKTRGQQVTLRCSPISGHKSVSWYQQVLGQGPQFIFQYYEKEERGRGNFPDRFSARQFPNYSSELNVNALLLGDSALYLCASTSPLRGGTDTQYFGPGTRLTVL.

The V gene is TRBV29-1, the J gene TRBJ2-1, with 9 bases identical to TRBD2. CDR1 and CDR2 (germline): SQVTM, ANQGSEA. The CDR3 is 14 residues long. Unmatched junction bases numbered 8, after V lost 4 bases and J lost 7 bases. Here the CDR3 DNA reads TGCAGCGTTGTTTCTAGACTAGCGGATAATGAGCAGTTCTTC. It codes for CSVVSRLADNEQFF.

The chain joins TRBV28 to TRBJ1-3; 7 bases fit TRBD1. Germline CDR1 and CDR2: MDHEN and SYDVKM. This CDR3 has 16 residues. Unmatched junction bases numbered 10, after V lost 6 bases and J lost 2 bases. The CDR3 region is CASSLTGERPGNTIYF. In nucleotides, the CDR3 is TGTGCCAGCAGCCTAACAGGGGAGAGGCCTGGAAACACCATATATTTT.

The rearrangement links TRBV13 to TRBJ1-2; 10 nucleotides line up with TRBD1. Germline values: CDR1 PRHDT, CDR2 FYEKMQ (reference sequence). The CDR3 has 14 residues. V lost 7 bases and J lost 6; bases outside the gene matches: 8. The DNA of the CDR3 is TGTGCCAGCATCACCGGGACAGGGGTGGATGGCTACACCTTC. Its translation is CASITGTGVDGYTF.

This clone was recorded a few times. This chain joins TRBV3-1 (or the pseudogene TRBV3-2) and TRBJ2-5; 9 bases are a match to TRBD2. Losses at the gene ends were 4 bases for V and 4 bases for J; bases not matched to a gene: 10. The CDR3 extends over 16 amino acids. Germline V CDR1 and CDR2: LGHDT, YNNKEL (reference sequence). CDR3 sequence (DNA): TGTGCCAGCAGCCCCCCGGGGCTAGCGGGGATAGAGACCCAGTACTTC. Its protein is CASSPPGLAGIETQYF.

The CDR3 here is CAIQLAGGSYEQYF. The CDR3 DNA sequence: TGCGCCATCCAACTAGCGGGGGGCTCCTACGAGCAGTACTTC. The chain links TRBV10-2 to TRBJ2-7, with TRBD2 matching 12 bases. The CDR3 extends over 14 amino acids. Per the germline V gene, CDR1 is WSHSY and CDR2 is SAAADI. Trimming cost V 10 bases and J 0 bases; bases outside gene matches: 4.

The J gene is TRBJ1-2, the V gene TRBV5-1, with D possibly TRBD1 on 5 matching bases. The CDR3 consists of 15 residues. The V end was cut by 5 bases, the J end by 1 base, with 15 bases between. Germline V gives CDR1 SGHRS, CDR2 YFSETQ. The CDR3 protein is CASSAGSFNNYGYTF. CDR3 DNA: TGCGCCAGCAGTGCAGGGTCCTTTAATAACTATGGCTACACCTTC.

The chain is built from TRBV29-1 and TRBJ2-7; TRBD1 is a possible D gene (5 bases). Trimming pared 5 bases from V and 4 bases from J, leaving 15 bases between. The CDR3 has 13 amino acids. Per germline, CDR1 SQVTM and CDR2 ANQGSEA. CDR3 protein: CSVYQGPSYEQYF. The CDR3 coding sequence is TGCAGCGTTTATCAGGGTCCCTCGTACGAGCAGTACTTC.

This chain's CDR3 is CASSQDGPTGAIYGYTF. CDR3 DNA: TGCGCCAGCAGCCAAGATGGGCCGACAGGGGCGATCTATGGCTACACCTTC. The chain links TRBV4-3 to TRBJ1-2, with 8 bases identical to TRBD1. CDR1 LGHNA and CDR2 YSLEER come from the germline V gene. The CDR3 totals 17 residues. The ends lost 0 bases at V and 4 bases at J; junction bases unmatched: 10.

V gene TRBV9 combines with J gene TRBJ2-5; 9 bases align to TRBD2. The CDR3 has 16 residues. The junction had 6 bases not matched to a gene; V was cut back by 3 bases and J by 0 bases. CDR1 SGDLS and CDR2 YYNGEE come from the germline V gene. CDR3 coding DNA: TGTGCCAGCAGCGAGGGGAGCGGGGGGAACCAAGAGACCCAGTACTTC. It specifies CASSEGSGGNQETQYF.

The CDR3 region has the DNA TGTGCCAGCAGCTCATCAGGGGGCATAACTGAAGCTTTCTTT. It specifies CASSSSGGITEAFF. The V gene is TRBV5-6, the J gene TRBJ1-1; 8 bases agree with TRBD1. Germline-derived CDR1 and CDR2 are SGHDT and YYEEEE. Trimming at V came to 3 bases and at J to 5 bases, leaving 6 bases not matched to a gene. The CDR3 runs 14 residues.

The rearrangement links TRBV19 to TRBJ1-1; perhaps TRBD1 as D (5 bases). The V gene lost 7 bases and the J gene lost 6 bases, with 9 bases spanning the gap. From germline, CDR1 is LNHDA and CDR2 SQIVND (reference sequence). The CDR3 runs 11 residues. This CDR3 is CASKRGSEAFF. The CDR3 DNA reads TGTGCCAGTAAAAGGGGATCTGAAGCTTTCTTT. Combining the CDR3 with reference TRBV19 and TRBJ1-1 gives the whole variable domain DGGITQSPKYLFRKEGQNVTLSCEQNLNHDAMYWYRQDPGQGLRLIYYSQIVNDFQKGDIAEGYSVSREKKESFPLTVTSAQKNPTAFYLCASKRGSEAFFGQGTRLTVV.

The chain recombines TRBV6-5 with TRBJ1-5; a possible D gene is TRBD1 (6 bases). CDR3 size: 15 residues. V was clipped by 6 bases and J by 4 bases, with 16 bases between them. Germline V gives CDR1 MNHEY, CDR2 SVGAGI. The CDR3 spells CASSPGGGVNQPQHF. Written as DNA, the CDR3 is TGTGCCAGCAGCCCGGGAGGGGGAGTTAATCAGCCCCAGCATTTT.

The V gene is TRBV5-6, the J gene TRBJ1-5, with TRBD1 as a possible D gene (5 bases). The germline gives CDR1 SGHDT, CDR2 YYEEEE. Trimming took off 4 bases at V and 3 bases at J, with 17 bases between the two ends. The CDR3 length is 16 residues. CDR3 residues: CASSETGGALNQPQHF. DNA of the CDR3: TGTGCCAGCAGCGAAACCGGCGGGGCGCTCAATCAGCCCCAGCATTTT. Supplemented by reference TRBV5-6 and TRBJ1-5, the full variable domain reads DAGVTQSPTHLIKTRGQQVTLRCSPKSGHDTVSWYQQALGQGPQFIFQYYEEEERQRGNFPDRFSGHQFPNYSSELNVNALLLGDSALYLCASSETGGALNQPQHFGDGTRLSIL.

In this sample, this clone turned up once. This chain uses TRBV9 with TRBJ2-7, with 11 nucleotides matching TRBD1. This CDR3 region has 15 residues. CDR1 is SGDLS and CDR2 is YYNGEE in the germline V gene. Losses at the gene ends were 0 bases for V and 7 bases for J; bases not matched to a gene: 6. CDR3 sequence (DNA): TGTGCCAGCAGCGTAGTTGGACAGGGGGCGGTGGAGCAGTACTTC. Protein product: CASSVVGQGAVEQYF.

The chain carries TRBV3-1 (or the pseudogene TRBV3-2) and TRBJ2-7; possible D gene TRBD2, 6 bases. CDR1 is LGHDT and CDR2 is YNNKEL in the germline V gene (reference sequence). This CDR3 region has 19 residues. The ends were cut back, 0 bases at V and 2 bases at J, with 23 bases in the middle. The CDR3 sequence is CASSQDPAWGVKMPYEQYF. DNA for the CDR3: TGTGCCAGCAGCCAAGACCCCGCTTGGGGGGTTAAAATGCCCTACGAGCAGTACTTC.

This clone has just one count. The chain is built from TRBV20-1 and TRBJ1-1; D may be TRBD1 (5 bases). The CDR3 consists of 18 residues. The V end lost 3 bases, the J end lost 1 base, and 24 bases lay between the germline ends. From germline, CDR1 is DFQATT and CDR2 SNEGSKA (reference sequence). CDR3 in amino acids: CSASTQGGGPRGNTEAFF. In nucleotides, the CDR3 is TGCAGTGCTAGTACTCAGGGCGGGGGTCCCCGGGGGAACACTGAAGCTTTCTTT.

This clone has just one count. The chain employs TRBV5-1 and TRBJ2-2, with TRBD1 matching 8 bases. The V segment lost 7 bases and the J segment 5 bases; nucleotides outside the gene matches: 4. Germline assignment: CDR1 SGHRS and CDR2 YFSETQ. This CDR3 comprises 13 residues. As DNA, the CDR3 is TGCGCCAGCGGGCAGGGGGCGACCGGGGAGCTGTTTTTT. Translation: CASGQGATGELFF.